Sequencing of this T cell receptor beta chain was carried out in a study of T-cell reconstitution after alpha-beta-depleted transplantation in children. Findings of the study overall: Some patients' high day-60 TCRbeta diversity was traced to surviving recipient T cells and thymic progenitors. A year had passed since transplant, and T-cell counts and diversity by then came mostly from newly produced T cells. Reportedly, only several hundred clones from non-depleted graft cells drove alpha-beta T-cell counts at about two months.

V lost 5 bases to trimming and J lost 5 bases; unmatched junction nucleotides: 3. CDR1 and CDR2 from the germline V gene are MNHNS and SASEGT. This CDR3 is 15 amino acids long. Molecular barcoding with unique molecular identifiers was used for the TCRbeta library. TCRdb re-analysed the PCR reads in MiXCR, keeping a single row per CDR3 protein. The sample consists of roughly 200,000 distinct CDR3 sequences, about 11% of them appearing once. Ten or more counts support this clonotype. The target antigen is unknown. The specimen comprised PBMCs, sampled before TCRalphabeta/CD19-depleted stem cell transplant. V and J are TRBV6-1 and TRBJ2-2; the match to TRBD2 covers 12 bases. The clonotype comes from a child less than two years old with acute myeloid leukemia, due to receive a stem cell transplant. CDR3 in DNA: TGTGCCAGCAGTCGGACTAGCGGGGCTACCGGGGAGCTGTTTTTT. Its translation is CASSRTSGATGELFF.